A selection of T cell receptor beta chains follows, all from one sample in a study of CD8 T cells in Susac syndrome. TCRdb called the immunoSEQ multiplex PCR reads again in MiXCR, with one record for every CDR3 protein. The sample shows some 120,000 distinct CDR3 sequences, just under 95% of them seen only once. Sequenced: CD8+ T cells from PBMCs. These receptors were collected from a human donor in good health. CDR3s include the opening cysteine and the closing phenylalanine or tryptophan. D genes are given only for firm matches. Expanded clones are given a class, and other clones once, few, many or no size at all.

CDR3nt,CDR3aa,abundance,j_gene,d_gene,v_gene
TGTGCCAGCAGTTACTCGATAGGCGCTGGGGCCAACGTCCTGACTTTC,CASSYSIGAGANVLTF,NA,TRBJ2-6,NA,TRBV6-5
TGCAGTGCTCGGGACAGGGGGCGAGGAAGGCTTGAAGCTTTCTTT,CSARDRGRGRLEAFF,NA,TRBJ1-1,TRBD1,TRBV20-1
TGTGCTACTATACCGGGCTCTAGCGGGAACACCGGGGAGCTGTTTTTT,CATIPGSSGNTGELFF,NA,TRBJ2-2,TRBD2,TRBV2
TGCGCCAGCAGCTTGGAGGGGGGAAGGGATCAGCCCCAGCATTTT,CASSLEGGRDQPQHF,NA,TRBJ1-5,NA,TRBV5-1
TGTGCCAGTGAGACCCGAGCAGTTATGAACACCGGGGAGCTGTTTTTT,CASETRAVMNTGELFF,NA,TRBJ2-2,NA,TRBV7-2
TGTGCCAGCAGCCAAGCCGAGCTTCAGTGGGACAATGAGCAGTTCTTC,CASSQAELQWDNEQFF,NA,TRBJ2-1,NA,TRBV3-1
TGTGCCAGCAGCTTGGACAGGGTATTCAATGAGCAGTTCTTC,CASSLDRVFNEQFF,NA,TRBJ2-1,TRBD1,TRBV7-8
TGCGCCAGCAGCCCAGCCGGGACGGCAATCTCCTACGAGCAGTACTTC,CASSPAGTAISYEQYF,NA,TRBJ2-7,NA,TRBV5-1
TGTGCCAGCAGCTTTGACAGGGACACAGATACGCAGTATTTT,CASSFDRDTDTQYF,NA,TRBJ2-3,TRBD1,TRBV12-3/TRBV12-4
TGTGCCAGCAGGGGGCCCGGGACAGCTAGCAATCAGCCCCAGCATTTT,CASRGPGTASNQPQHF,NA,TRBJ1-5,TRBD1,TRBV2
TGCGCCAGCAGCTCTTGGGGGACTAGCGGGAGTGATGAGCAGTTCTTC,CASSSWGTSGSDEQFF,NA,TRBJ2-1,TRBD2,TRBV4-3
TGCAGTGCTAGAGATGACAGGGGGCTAGCCAAAAACATTCAGTACTTC,CSARDDRGLAKNIQYF,NA,TRBJ2-4,TRBD1,TRBV20-1
TGTGCCAGCAGTTCCGGGACTAGCGGGAGGAATACAGATACGCAGTATTTT,CASSSGTSGRNTDTQYF,NA,TRBJ2-3,TRBD2,TRBV5-4
TGTGCCAGCACCACCTCCGGGACAGGGTTCGAGACCCAGTACTTC,CASTTSGTGFETQYF,few,TRBJ2-5,TRBD1,TRBV6-6
TGCAGCGTTGAAGTCTCTTCCAATCAGCCCCAGCATTTT,CSVEVSSNQPQHF,NA,TRBJ1-5,NA,TRBV29-1
TGTGCCTGGAGTCCGACCCTCAATCAGCCCCAGCATTTT,CAWSPTLNQPQHF,NA,TRBJ1-5,NA,TRBV30
TGCGCCAGCAGCTTGAGGGGACAGGGGCTCTACGAGCAGTACTTC,CASSLRGQGLYEQYF,NA,TRBJ2-7,TRBD1,TRBV5-1
TGCGCCAGCAGCCAAGGGATAGCGGGAGGAGAGACCCAGTACTTC,CASSQGIAGGETQYF,NA,TRBJ2-5,TRBD2,TRBV4-3
TGCGCCAGCAGCCCAGGGACTAGCGGTTTCTCGGGTGAGCAGTTCTTC,CASSPGTSGFSGEQFF,NA,TRBJ2-1,TRBD2,TRBV4-1
TGTGCCAGCAGTCCCTGGACAGGGTACTACAATGAGCAGTTCTTC,CASSPWTGYYNEQFF,NA,TRBJ2-1,TRBD1,TRBV27
TGTGCCAGCAGTTACGCAGTGAATAGCAATCAGCCCCAGCATTTT,CASSYAVNSNQPQHF,NA,TRBJ1-5,NA,TRBV6-2/TRBV6-3
TGCGCCAGCAGCCAAGGGGCTAGCGCGACCTACGAGCAGTACTTC,CASSQGASATYEQYF,NA,TRBJ2-7,NA,TRBV4-3
TGTGCCAGCAGTTACAGTGACAGGCGATACAATGAGCAGTTCTTC,CASSYSDRRYNEQFF,NA,TRBJ2-1,NA,TRBV6-6
TGTGCCAGCAGCTCCGACTACTCCTACAATGAGCAGTTCTTC,CASSSDYSYNEQFF,NA,TRBJ2-1,NA,TRBV7-9
TGTGCCAGCAGCCTGGAGCTCTCTGGAAACACCATATATTTT,CASSLELSGNTIYF,NA,TRBJ1-3,NA,TRBV25-1
TGTGCCAGCAGTGCAGCTGCCGGGACTAGAACCTACGAGCAGTACTTC,CASSAAAGTRTYEQYF,NA,TRBJ2-7,TRBD2,TRBV6-1
TGTGCCAGCAGTTCCCTCACGGCAGGGAAAAATGAGCAGTTCTTC,CASSSLTAGKNEQFF,NA,TRBJ2-1,NA,TRBV6-2/TRBV6-3
TGTGCCAGCAGCTTAGTTAGGACAGATGGCTACACCTTC,CASSLVRTDGYTF,NA,TRBJ1-2,NA,TRBV13
TGTGCCAGCAGTTCCCCGGAGGGCAGAAATGAGCAGTTCTTC,CASSSPEGRNEQFF,NA,TRBJ2-1,NA,TRBV6-2/TRBV6-3
TGTGCCAGCAGCCTCGGGACAGGGAACGTGAACACTGAAGCTTTCTTT,CASSLGTGNVNTEAFF,NA,TRBJ1-1,TRBD1,TRBV7-3
TGTGCCATCAGTGAGTCAGGGGGAAGGGACGAGCAGTACTTC,CAISESGGRDEQYF,NA,TRBJ2-7,NA,TRBV10-3
TGTGCCACCTCGCTCTCAGGGGGCACTGAAGCTTTCTTT,CATSLSGGTEAFF,NA,TRBJ1-1,TRBD1,TRBV19
TGTGCCAGCAGTTACCCCCAGGGGGGTCAGCCCCAGCATTTT,CASSYPQGGQPQHF,NA,TRBJ1-5,TRBD1,TRBV6-6
TGCGCCAGCACCCTGGGACAGTCGAACACCGGGGAGCTGTTTTTT,CASTLGQSNTGELFF,NA,TRBJ2-2,TRBD1,TRBV5-1
TGTGCCAGCAGCTTAACCAGCTACGAGCAGTACTTC,CASSLTSYEQYF,NA,TRBJ2-7,NA,TRBV7-9
TGTGCCAGCAGCCTCCTCCGGGGGCAGGGTGAAGCTTTCTTT,CASSLLRGQGEAFF,NA,TRBJ1-1,NA,TRBV7-2
TGTGCCACCCGGGCCACTGAAGCTTTCTTT,CATRATEAFF,NA,TRBJ1-1,NA,TRBV19